The entry that follows covers one TCR beta chain sequence. Antigen unknown. The junction and the germline gene differ at one end; a read error may be behind it. These data are taken from a study of early T cells in non-severe SARS-CoV-2 infection. Background on the study: Sequencing used unsorted whole-blood bulk RNA, so chains lack pairing. Study-level points and caveats: Sequences matched to VDJdb favored anti-spike CD8 responses, while private and CD4 specificities were missed.

The CDR3 is made up of 16 amino acids. Germline V gene sequence: CDR1 KGHSH, CDR2 LQKENI. Unique molecular identifiers were affixed to single, distinct cDNA molecules. TCRdb processed the 5' RACE reads anew with MiXCR; each CDR3 protein has one entry. Of 45,000 to 60,000 distinct CDR3 sequences in the sample, around 9.3% were seen once. The chain uses TRBV18 and TRBJ2-5, with a tentative D call TRBD2 (5 bases). Sequencing input: whole blood. The sequence was collected from an adult who was a healthcare worker with PCR-confirmed SARS-CoV-2 infection or an uninfected control (not recorded which). DNA for the CDR3: TGTGTCAGCTCCCCGAGGGTCAGGACTGCGGAAGAGACCCAGTACTTC. As protein: CVSSPRVRTAEETQYF.